This T cell receptor (beta chain) was captured in a study of blood T cell repertoires in COVID-19. Study-level background: Italy, Spain and the United States were the sources of the convalescent and acute COVID-19 samples. Sources were T cells, B-cell-depleted T cells, or PBMCs; the material itself was cDNA or gDNA.

Produced via immunoSEQ multiplex PCR; TCRdb's table is partial and in-frame only. The data show more than 200,000 clones, nearly 90% seen once. The germline CDR1 and CDR2 sequences are SNHLY and FYNNEI. The CDR3 contains 12 residues. Trimming took 6 bases from V and 4 from J; bases not matched to a gene: 2. The TCR comes from a man in his late teens or twenties with active or convalescent COVID-19. The chain carries TRBV2 and TRBJ1-1; TRBD1 agrees at 7 bases. Sequencing used peripheral blood. As DNA, the CDR3 is TGTGCCAGCAGAACAGGGGTCACTGAAGCTTTCTTT. Translating it yields CASRTGVTEAFF.